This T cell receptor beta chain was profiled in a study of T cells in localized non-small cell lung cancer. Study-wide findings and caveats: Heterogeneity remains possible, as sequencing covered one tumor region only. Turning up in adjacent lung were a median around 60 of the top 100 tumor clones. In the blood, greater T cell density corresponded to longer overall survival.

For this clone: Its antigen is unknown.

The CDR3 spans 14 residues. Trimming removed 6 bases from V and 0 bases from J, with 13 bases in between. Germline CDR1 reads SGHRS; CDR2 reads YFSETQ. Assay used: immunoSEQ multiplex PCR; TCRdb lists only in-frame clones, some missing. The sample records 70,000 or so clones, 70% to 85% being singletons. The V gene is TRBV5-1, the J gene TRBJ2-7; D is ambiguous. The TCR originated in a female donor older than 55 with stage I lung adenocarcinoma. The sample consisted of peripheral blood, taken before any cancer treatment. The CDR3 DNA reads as TGCGCCAGCAAAGAGTCAGTGGTCTCCTACGAGCAGTACTTC. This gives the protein CASKESVVSYEQYF. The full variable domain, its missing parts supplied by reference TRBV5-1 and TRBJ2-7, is KAGVTQTPRYLIKTRGQQVTLSCSPISGHRSVSWYQQTPGQGLQFLFEYFSETQRNKGNFPGRFSGRQFSNSRSEMNVSTLELGDSALYLCASKESVVSYEQYFGPGTRLTVT.